A selection of T cell receptor beta chains follows, all from one sample in a study of blood T cells in healthy people across ages. MiXCR, run by TCRdb on the 5' RACE reads, gives a single entry per CDR3 protein. The sample holds fewer than 800,000 distinct CDR3 sequences; 20% to 25% are singletons and the top ten take 9.4%. Separately, the same data were catalogued under a study of T cells of mothers and their children.

The material sequenced was blood. These receptors all stem from a boy aged 5-17 years in good health. The CDR3 runs from the conserved cysteine through the conserved F or W. The D gene is left open where the match is weak. Clone size appears in some rows only: once, few, many, or a class for an expanded clone.

NA,TRBV5-1,TRBJ2-2,few,TGCGCCAGCAGCTTGGACAGAACGAACACCGGGGAGCTGTTTTTT,CASSLDRTNTGELFF
TRBD1,TRBV11-3,TRBJ2-7,NA,TGTGCCAGCAGCTTAGCCCCGCCCGGGACAGCCGAGCAGTACTTC,CASSLAPPGTAEQYF
NA,TRBV13,TRBJ2-4,NA,TGTGCCAGCAGCTTACGGGATTATGCGGCCAAAAACATTCAGTACTTC,CASSLRDYAAKNIQYF
NA,TRBV28,TRBJ2-4,few,TGTGCCAGCAGTCTTACCGGGCTGGGGGACATTCAGTACTTC,CASSLTGLGDIQYF
NA,TRBV28,TRBJ2-5,NA,TGTGCCAGCAGTTTCTCTGGGAGACAAGAGACCCAGTACTTC,CASSFSGRQETQYF
TRBD1,TRBV5-6,TRBJ1-4,few,TGTGCCAGCCGGGGGACAGGGGCAAATGAAAAACTGTTTTTT,CASRGTGANEKLFF
NA,TRBV12-3/TRBV12-4,TRBJ2-2,few,TGTGCCAGCTACCGGCCGAACACCGGGGAGCTGTTTTTT,CASYRPNTGELFF
NA,TRBV6-1,TRBJ2-5,NA,TGTGCCAGCAGTCCCCCGGCATGGTTGGAGACCCAGTACTTC,CASSPPAWLETQYF
TRBD1,TRBV20-1,TRBJ2-7,NA,TGCAGTGCTAGAGACCCGACAGGGCTGGGTTTGAGGCAGTACTTC,CSARDPTGLGLRQYF
TRBD1,TRBV10-1,TRBJ2-7,NA,TGCGCCAGCAGTGAGGGGACAGGCTACGAGCAGTACTTC,CASSEGTGYEQYF
NA,TRBV4-2,TRBJ2-7,NA,TGTGCCAGCAGCCAAGAGTATTGGGAAGGGGTAAGCGAGCAGTACTTC,CASSQEYWEGVSEQYF
NA,TRBV4-2,TRBJ2-7,NA,TGTGCCAGCAGCCAAGATCTGGCCAGTTACTACGAGCAGTACTTC,CASSQDLASYYEQYF
NA,TRBV2,TRBJ2-5,few,TGTGCCAGCAGCCTCCGCCCTGGGGGGGCCCAAGAGACCCAGTACTTC,CASSLRPGGAQETQYF
TRBD2,TRBV5-5,TRBJ2-7,NA,TGTGCCAGCAGCTCGTCCGTGTCCGGGGGGAGAGTCTACGAGCAGTACTTC,CASSSSVSGGRVYEQYF
TRBD2,TRBV6-1,TRBJ2-3,NA,TGTGCCAGCAGTGATTTTCTAGCGGGTTCTAGCACAGATACGCAGTATTTT,CASSDFLAGSSTDTQYF
TRBD2,TRBV6-1,TRBJ2-1,NA,TGTGCCAGCAGTGAACCCTCGAGACTAGCGGGATCTTACAATGAGCAGTTCTTC,CASSEPSRLAGSYNEQFF
TRBD2,TRBV20-1,TRBJ2-5,NA,TGCAGTGCTAGAGGTGGTAGCGGGATTTTGTCGGAGACCCAGTACTTC,CSARGGSGILSETQYF
NA,TRBV6-5,TRBJ1-4,NA,TGTGCCAGCGCGGCGCGGGGCGATGAAAAACTGTTTTTT,CASAARGDEKLFF
TRBD2,TRBV6-4,TRBJ2-3,once,TGTGCCAGCAGTGACTCGTACAACCTAGCGGGAGAGGCCACCACAGATACGCAGTATTTT,CASSDSYNLAGEATTDTQYF
NA,TRBV7-9,TRBJ2-2,few,TGTGCCAGCAGCCAGTACCGGGAGACTTGGTTGACCGGGGAGCTGTTTTTT,CASSQYRETWLTGELFF
NA,TRBV28,TRBJ1-4,NA,TGTGCCAGCAGTGTTTTTACCGGGACGTCGAATGAAAAACTGTTTTTT,CASSVFTGTSNEKLFF
NA,TRBV9,TRBJ2-3,few,TGTGCCAGCAGCGTAGACGGCACAGATACGCAGTATTTT,CASSVDGTDTQYF
TRBD1,TRBV6-1,TRBJ2-7,NA,TGTGCCAGCAGTAAGCCCGGGACAGGGTTCTACGAGCAGTACTTC,CASSKPGTGFYEQYF
NA,TRBV5-1,TRBJ2-5,few,TGCGCCAGCAGCTTGGAGAGGGTGGCTGAGACCCAGTACTTC,CASSLERVAETQYF
NA,TRBV10-3,TRBJ1-5,NA,TGTGCCATCAAGGAGGGGTATCAGCCCCAGCATTTT,CAIKEGYQPQHF
NA,TRBV3-1,TRBJ2-1,NA,TGTGCCAGCAGCCAACATTTATTAAGCTACAATGAGCAGTTCTTC,CASSQHLLSYNEQFF
TRBD1,TRBV12-3/TRBV12-4,TRBJ2-1,few,TGTGCCAGCAGTTTTGACAGGGACAATGAGCAGTTCTTC,CASSFDRDNEQFF
TRBD1,TRBV24-1,TRBJ2-3,NA,TGTGCCACTGGGACAGGGCCCACAGATACGCAGTATTTT,CATGTGPTDTQYF
NA,TRBV27,TRBJ1-4,NA,TGTGCCAGCAGCGATCAGGGAAGGGAAAAACTGTTTTTT,CASSDQGREKLFF
NA,TRBV11-3,TRBJ2-4,NA,TGTGCCAGCAGCTCGAGACAGCAAAACATTCAGTACTTC,CASSSRQQNIQYF
TRBD1,TRBV7-3,TRBJ1-5,few,TGTGCCGGCAGCCCGCAGGGGGATCAGCCCCAGCATTTT,CAGSPQGDQPQHF
NA,TRBV12-3/TRBV12-4,TRBJ2-2,NA,TGTGCCAGCACCCCTGGTGGTCTAAACACCGGGGAGCTGTTTTTT,CASTPGGLNTGELFF
NA,TRBV4-1,TRBJ2-5,NA,TGCGCCAGCAGCCAAACGACAAGACAAGAGACCCAGTACTTC,CASSQTTRQETQYF
NA,TRBV4-2,TRBJ2-3,NA,TGTGCCAGCAGCCAAGAGTTTAGGGGTGTGGGCACAGATACGCAGTATTTT,CASSQEFRGVGTDTQYF
TRBD1,TRBV6-2/TRBV6-3,TRBJ2-4,NA,TGTGCCAGCACCCTAGGGGACAGCAAAAACATTCAGTACTTC,CASTLGDSKNIQYF
TRBD1,TRBV6-2/TRBV6-3,TRBJ2-2,NA,TGTGCCAGCAGTTACTCGGGACAGGGTTTAAGGACCGGGGAGCTGTTTTTT,CASSYSGQGLRTGELFF
NA,TRBV4-3,TRBJ1-4,NA,TGCGCCAGCAGCCAAGATCTGGTCGGGACAACTAATGAAAAACTGTTTTTT,CASSQDLVGTTNEKLFF